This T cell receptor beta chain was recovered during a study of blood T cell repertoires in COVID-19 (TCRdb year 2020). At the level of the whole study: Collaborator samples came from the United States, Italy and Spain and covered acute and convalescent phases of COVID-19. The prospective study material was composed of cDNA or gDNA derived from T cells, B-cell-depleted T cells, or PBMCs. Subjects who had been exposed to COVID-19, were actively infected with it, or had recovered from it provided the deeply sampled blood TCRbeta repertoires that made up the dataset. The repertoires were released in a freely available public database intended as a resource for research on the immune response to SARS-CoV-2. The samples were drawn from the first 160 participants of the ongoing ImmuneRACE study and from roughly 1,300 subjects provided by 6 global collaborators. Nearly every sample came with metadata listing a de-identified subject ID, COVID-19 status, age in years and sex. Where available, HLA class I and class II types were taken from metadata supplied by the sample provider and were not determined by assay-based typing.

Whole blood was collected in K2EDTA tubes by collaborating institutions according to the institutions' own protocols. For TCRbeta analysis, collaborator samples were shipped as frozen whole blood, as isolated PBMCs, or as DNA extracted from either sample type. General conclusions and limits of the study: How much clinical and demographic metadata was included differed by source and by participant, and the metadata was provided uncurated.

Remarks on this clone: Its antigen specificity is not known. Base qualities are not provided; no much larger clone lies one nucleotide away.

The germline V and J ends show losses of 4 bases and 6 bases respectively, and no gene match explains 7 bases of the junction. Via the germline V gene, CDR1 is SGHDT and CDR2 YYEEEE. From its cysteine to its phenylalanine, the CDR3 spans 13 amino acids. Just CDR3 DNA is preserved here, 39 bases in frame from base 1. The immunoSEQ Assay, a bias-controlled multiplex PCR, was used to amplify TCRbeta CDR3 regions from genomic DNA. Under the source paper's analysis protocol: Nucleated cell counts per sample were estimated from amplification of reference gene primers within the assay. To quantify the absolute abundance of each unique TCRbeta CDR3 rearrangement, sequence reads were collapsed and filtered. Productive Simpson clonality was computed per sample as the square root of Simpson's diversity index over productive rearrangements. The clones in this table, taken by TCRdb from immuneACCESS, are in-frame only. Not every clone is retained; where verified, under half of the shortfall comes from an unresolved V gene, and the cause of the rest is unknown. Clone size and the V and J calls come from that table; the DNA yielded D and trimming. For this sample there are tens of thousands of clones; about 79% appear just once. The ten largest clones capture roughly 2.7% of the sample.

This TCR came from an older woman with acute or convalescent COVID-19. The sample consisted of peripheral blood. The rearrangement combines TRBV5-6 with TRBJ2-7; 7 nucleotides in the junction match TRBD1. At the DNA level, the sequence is TGTGCCAGCAGCCTTCTGAGACAGGGCGAGCAGTACTTC. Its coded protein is CASSLLRQGEQYF.